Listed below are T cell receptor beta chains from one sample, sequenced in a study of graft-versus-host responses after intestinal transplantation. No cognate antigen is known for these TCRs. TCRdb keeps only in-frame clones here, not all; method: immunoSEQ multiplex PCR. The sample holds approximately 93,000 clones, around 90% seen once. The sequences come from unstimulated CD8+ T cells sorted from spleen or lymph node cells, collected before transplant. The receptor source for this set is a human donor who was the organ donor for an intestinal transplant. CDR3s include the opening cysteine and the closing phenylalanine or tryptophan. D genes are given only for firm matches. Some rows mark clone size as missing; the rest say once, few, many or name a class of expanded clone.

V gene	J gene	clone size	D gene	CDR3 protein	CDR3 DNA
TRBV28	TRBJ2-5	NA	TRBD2	CAATPGTSGIIWETQYF	TGTGCCGCAACTCCCGGGACTAGCGGGATAATCTGGGAGACCCAGTACTTC
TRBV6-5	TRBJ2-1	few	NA	CASSSTPGFGEQFF	TGTGCCAGCAGTTCGACACCGGGGTTCGGTGAGCAGTTCTTC
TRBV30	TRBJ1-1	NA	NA	CAWSGSGTEAFF	TGTGCCTGGAGTGGATCGGGCACTGAAGCTTTCTTT
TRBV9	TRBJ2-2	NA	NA	CASSVSGKPGELFF	TGTGCCAGCAGCGTATCCGGGAAGCCCGGGGAGCTGTTTTTT
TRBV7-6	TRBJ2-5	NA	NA	CASSLTPSPETQYF	TGTGCCAGCAGCCTCACCCCAAGCCCAGAGACCCAGTACTTC
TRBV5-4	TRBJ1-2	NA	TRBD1	CASSLTGIGGQGWWGYTF	TGTGCCAGCAGCTTGACGGGCATCGGCGGACAGGGGTGGTGGGGCTACACCTTC
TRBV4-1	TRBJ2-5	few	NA	CASSQVSGETQYF	TGCGCCAGCAGCCAAGTGTCGGGAGAGACCCAGTACTTC
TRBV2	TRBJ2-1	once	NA	CASSEEGGDEQFF	TGTGCCAGCAGTGAAGAGGGGGGGGATGAGCAGTTCTTC
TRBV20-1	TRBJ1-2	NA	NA	CSAGDGYTF	TGCAGTGCCGGAGATGGCTACACCTTC
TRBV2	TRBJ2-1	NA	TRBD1	CASSDPTGSRSSYNEQFF	TGTGCCAGCAGTGACCCGACAGGGTCCCGAAGCTCCTACAATGAGCAGTTCTTC
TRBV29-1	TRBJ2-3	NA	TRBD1	CSVDGDRVTDTQYF	TGCAGCGTTGATGGGGACAGGGTCACAGATACGCAGTATTTT
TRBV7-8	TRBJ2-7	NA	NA	CASSTDTESYEQYF	TGTGCCAGCAGCACAGACACGGAATCCTACGAGCAGTACTTC
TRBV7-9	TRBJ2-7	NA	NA	CASSNPTSYEQYF	TGTGCCAGCAGCAACCCTACCTCCTACGAGCAGTACTTC
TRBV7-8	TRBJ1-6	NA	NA	CASSLSGANSPLHF	TGTGCCAGCAGCTTAAGCGGGGCCAATTCACCCCTCCACTTT
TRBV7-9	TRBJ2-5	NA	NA	CASSYLQETQYF	TGTGCCAGCAGCTACTTGCAAGAGACCCAGTACTTC
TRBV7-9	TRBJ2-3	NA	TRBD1	CASSSTGFSTDTQYF	TGTGCCAGCAGCTCGACAGGGTTTAGCACAGATACGCAGTATTTT
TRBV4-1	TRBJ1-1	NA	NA	CASSQDWGADTEAFF	TGCGCCAGCAGCCAAGACTGGGGCGCCGACACTGAAGCTTTCTTT
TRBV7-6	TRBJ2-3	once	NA	CASSSQGWTDTQYF	TGTGCCAGCAGCTCACAGGGTTGGACAGATACGCAGTATTTT
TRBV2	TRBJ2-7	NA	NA	CASADPQGKTSYEQYF	TGTGCCAGCGCGGATCCACAGGGAAAGACCTCCTACGAGCAGTACTTC
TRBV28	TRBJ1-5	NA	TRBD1	CASSWTGWVWGNQPQHF	TGTGCCAGCAGTTGGACAGGGTGGGTCTGGGGCAATCAGCCCCAGCATTTT
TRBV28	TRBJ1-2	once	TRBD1	CASSPQGQVVEGYTF	TGTGCCAGCAGTCCCCAGGGACAGGTAGTGGAAGGCTACACCTTC
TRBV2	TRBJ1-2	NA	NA	CGGGREGNYGYTF	TGTGGGGGGGGCCGTGAAGGGAACTATGGCTACACCTTC
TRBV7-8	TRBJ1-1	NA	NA	CASSSPGWAEAFF	TGTGCCAGCAGCTCCCCCGGGTGGGCTGAAGCTTTCTTT
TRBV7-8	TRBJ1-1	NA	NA	CASRPEGATEAFF	TGTGCCAGCCGTCCGGAGGGCGCCACTGAAGCTTTCTTT
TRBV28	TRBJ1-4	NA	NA	CASSFLTRGGVREKLFF	TGTGCCAGCAGTTTCCTTACCCGAGGCGGGGTTCGTGAAAAACTGTTTTTT
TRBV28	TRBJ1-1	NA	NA	CASRARRQEAFF	TGTGCCAGCAGGGCTCGAAGACAGGAAGCTTTCTTT
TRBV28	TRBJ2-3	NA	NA	CASSLLVRADTQYF	TGTGCCAGCAGTTTATTGGTCCGAGCGGATACGCAGTATTTT
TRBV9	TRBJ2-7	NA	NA	CASSVGAGPSEQYF	TGTGCCAGCAGCGTAGGGGCGGGTCCGTCCGAGCAGTACTTC
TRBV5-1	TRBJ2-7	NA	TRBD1	CASSLPDRAHEQYF	TGCGCCAGCAGCTTGCCGGACAGGGCCCACGAGCAGTACTTC
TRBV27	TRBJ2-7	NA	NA	CASSLSWGVLVYEQYF	TGTGCCAGCAGTTTATCTTGGGGGGTTTTGGTATACGAGCAGTACTTC
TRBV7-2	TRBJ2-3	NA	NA	CASSLALALYTDTQYF	TGTGCCAGCAGCTTAGCGCTAGCGCTTTACACAGATACGCAGTATTTT
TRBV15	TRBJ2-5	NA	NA	CATSRHRQSQETQYF	TGTGCCACCAGCAGGCACAGACAGAGCCAAGAGACCCAGTACTTC
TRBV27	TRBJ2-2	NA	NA	CASSLYHPKNTGELFF	TGTGCCAGCTCCCTTTATCACCCTAAGAACACCGGGGAGCTGTTTTTT
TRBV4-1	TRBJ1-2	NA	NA	CASSQGSGRERGGYTF	TGCGCCAGCAGCCAAGGGTCAGGGAGGGAAAGGGGTGGCTACACCTTC
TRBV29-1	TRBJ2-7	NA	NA	CSVLRGLPGEYEQYF	TGCAGCGTTCTAAGGGGGCTACCGGGGGAGTACGAGCAGTACTTC
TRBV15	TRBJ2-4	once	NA	CATSSPGELAKNIQYF	TGTGCCACCAGCTCCCCCGGGGAGCTAGCCAAAAACATTCAGTACTTC
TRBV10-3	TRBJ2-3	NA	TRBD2	CAISGVSGMRLDTQYF	TGTGCCATCAGTGGGGTTAGCGGGATGCGGCTAGATACGCAGTATTTT
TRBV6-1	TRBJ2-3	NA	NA	CASSELSLTDTQYF	TGTGCCAGCAGTGAATTGTCCCTCACAGATACGCAGTATTTT
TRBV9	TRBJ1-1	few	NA	CASSVSRKNTEAFF	TGTGCCAGCAGCGTATCGCGGAAGAACACTGAAGCTTTCTTT
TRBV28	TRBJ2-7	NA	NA	CASSLQDSYGQYF	TGTGCCAGCAGTTTGCAGGACTCCTACGGGCAGTACTTC
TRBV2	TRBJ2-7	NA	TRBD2	CAGRTSGAYEQYF	TGTGCCGGAAGGACTAGCGGGGCCTACGAGCAGTACTTC
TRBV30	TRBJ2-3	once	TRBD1	CAWSATGASTDTQYF	TGTGCCTGGAGCGCGACAGGGGCTAGCACAGATACGCAGTATTTT